This T cell receptor (beta chain) was sequenced during a study of CD8 T cells in ankylosing spondylitis. Findings of the study overall: Clones tied to disease were said to be significantly enriched in matched ankylosing spondylitis synovial fluid. Prior literature has documented some motif variants in synovial fluid and blood from reactive arthritis.

Germline assignment: CDR1 MDHEN and CDR2 SYDVKM. V gave up 2 bases and J gave up 5 bases, with 6 bases separating them. The CDR3 has 13 residues. MiXCR was run by TCRdb on the 5' RACE reads, yielding one entry per CDR3 protein. This sample has over 25,000 distinct CDR3 sequences, with approximately 7.9% found just once. About this clonotype itself: Its antigen is unidentified.

The sequenced material came from blood. This chain connects TRBV28 to TRBJ1-4; D not certain. This TCR came from a male donor with ankylosing spondylitis or in good health (not recorded which). Here the CDR3 reads CASSLVGNEKLFF. CDR3 bases: TGTGCCAGCAGTTTAGTCGGCAATGAAAAACTGTTTTTT.